This T cell receptor (beta chain) appears in the sequencing data of a study of control samples from healthy donors and cancer patients (dated by TCRdb to about 2020). Turning to this clone: Its antigen target is currently unknown. No base qualities exist here, and no much larger clone lies one base off it.

The library was obtained by the immunoSEQ multiplex PCR assay. The source is immuneACCESS, and TCRdb retained only in-frame sequences with V and J called. Part of the clones is not carried over; for the studies checked, unresolved V genes explain less than half of this, and the remainder is unexplained. Within this sample are approximately 100,000 clones, with 80% to 90% of them counted one time only. The ten largest clones add up to 12% to 15% of the sample. The sequencing sample was made of blood. The receptor's source is a man aged 25 to 45 in good health.

The DNA sequence follows: TGCGCCAGCAGCCAAACGGGAGTAATATACGAGCAGTACTTC. Its amino acids are CASSQTGVIYEQYF. The chain employs TRBV4-1 and TRBJ2-7; possibly the D gene is TRBD2, per 6 matching bases. Including the terminal cysteine and phenylalanine, the CDR3 comprises 14 residues. The DNA shown is the 42-base CDR3, in frame from base 1. V sheds 2 bases and J sheds 4 bases, leaving 12 bases between their ends. As encoded in the germline V gene, CDR1 is MGHRA while CDR2 is YSYEKL.